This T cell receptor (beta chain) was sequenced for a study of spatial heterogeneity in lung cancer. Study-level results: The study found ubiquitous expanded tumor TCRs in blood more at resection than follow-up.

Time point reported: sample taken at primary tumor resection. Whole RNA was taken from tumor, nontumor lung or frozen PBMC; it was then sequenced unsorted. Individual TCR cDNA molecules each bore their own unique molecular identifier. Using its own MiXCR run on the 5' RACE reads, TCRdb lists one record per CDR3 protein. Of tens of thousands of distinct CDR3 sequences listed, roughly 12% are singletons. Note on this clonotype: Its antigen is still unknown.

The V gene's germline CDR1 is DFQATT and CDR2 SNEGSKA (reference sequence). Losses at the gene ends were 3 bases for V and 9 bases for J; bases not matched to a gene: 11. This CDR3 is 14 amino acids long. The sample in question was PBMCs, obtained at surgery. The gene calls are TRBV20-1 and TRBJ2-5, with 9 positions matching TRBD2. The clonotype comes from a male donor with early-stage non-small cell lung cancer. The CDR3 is CSASLAGLTGAQYF. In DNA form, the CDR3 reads TGCAGTGCTAGCCTAGCGGGACTTACCGGGGCCCAGTACTTC.